This entry is about one T cell receptor (beta chain). Its cognate antigen is unknown. This entry belongs to a study of long-term antiretroviral therapy in people with HIV. The study, taken as a whole, reports: Whereas controls had wider CDR3 length ranges, HIV repertoires had narrower ones.

Germline V gene sequence: CDR1 SGHTA, CDR2 FQGNSA. V lost 0 bases, J lost 4 bases, and 4 bases lay in between. This CDR3 is 12 amino acids long. They ran version v3.0 of the immunoSEQ assay at survey level. The method was immunoSEQ multiplex PCR; TCRdb's version includes in-frame clones alone and lacks a portion of them. The sample includes roughly 17,000 clones, 91% of them seen just once. This TCR was recovered from a man aged 45-65 years with HIV. The chain recombines TRBV7-2 with TRBJ2-7; D unclear. Sequenced material: unsorted PBMCs, taken 3 years after starting antiretroviral therapy. The CDR3 DNA follows: TGTGCCAGCAGCTTAGCGGAGTACGAGCAGTACTTC. Translating it yields CASSLAEYEQYF.